This T cell receptor beta chain stems from a study of blood T cell repertoires in COVID-19. Original handling: Amplified reference gene primers provided the basis for estimating nucleated cell counts. Repertoires were generated with immunoSEQ multiplex PCR, while TCRdb's copy carries only in-frame clones and drops some. The V and J calls and the clone size are those of that table, but D and trimming were determined from the DNA. Here the sample spans approximately 170,000 clones, around 89% being singletons. Clinical histories supplied by participants themselves formed the basis of cohort assignment. This CDR3 is 16 amino acids long. CDR1 is LGHDT and CDR2 is YNNKEL in the germline V gene (reference sequence). After removal of 5 bases from V and 2 bases from J, the junction contained 5 bases not matched to a gene.

This rearrangement joins TRBV3-1 (or the pseudogene TRBV3-2) to TRBJ2-1, with 11 bases that match TRBD2. This TCR derives from a woman younger than 30 who had recovered from COVID-19. Specimen: PBMCs or T cells enriched from blood (not recorded which). The CDR3 reads CASSVTSGSTYNEQFF. CDR3 coding DNA: TGTGCCAGCAGCGTTACTAGCGGGAGTACCTACAATGAGCAGTTCTTC.